This T cell receptor beta chain was found in a study of cytotoxic CD8 clonotypes in ibrutinib-treated CLL. Study at large: Response samples were obtained once patients had received a median about 12 months of treatment, range 6 to 36.

The data were produced by immunoSEQ multiplex PCR, yet TCRdb's version contains in-frame clones alone and is incomplete. The repertoire has some 29,000 clones, approximately 68% of them found once; the top ten carry about 54%. The CDR3 consists of 16 residues. The V gene lost 0 bases and the J gene lost 8 bases, with 19 bases spanning the gap. Germline assignment: CDR1 LGHNA and CDR2 YSLEER. This receptor was taken from a human donor with chronic lymphocytic leukemia. The genes are TRBV4-3 and TRBJ1-2; D not resolved. This specimen was PBMCs, taken after 24 months of ibrutinib treatment. The CDR3 nucleotides read TGCGCCAGCAGCCAAGAAGGAGGAGGAACAGTTGGAGGCTACACCTTC. Translating gives CASSQEGGGTVGGYTF.